These 8 T cell receptor beta chains came from one sample sequenced in a study of blood T cells in healthy people across ages. With a J-beta primer mix and a sample-barcoded 5' primer, a second PCR ran about 6 to 11 cycles. TCRdb redid the calling of the 5' RACE reads with MiXCR, one entry per CDR3 protein. The sample records around 1,000,000 distinct CDR3 sequences, approximately 26% being singletons. The same data also contributed to another study, on T cells of mothers and their children.

The sample was blood. These receptors originate from a girl aged 2-9 years in good health.

The chain carries TRBV27 and TRBJ1-5; TRBD1 might be the D (6 bases). Germline CDR1 is MNHEY and CDR2 is SMNVEV (reference sequence). CDR3 length: 15 amino acids. V lost 2 bases and J lost 5, with 13 bases in between. The CDR3 DNA reads TGTGCCAGCAGTTTAAACGGACAGTCCTATCAGCCCCAGCATTTT. It is translated as CASSLNGQSYQPQHF.

The CDR3 is CATSDYRDTLTDTQYF. CDR3 DNA: TGTGCCACCAGTGATTACCGGGACACTCTCACAGATACGCAGTATTTT. The V gene is TRBV24-1, the J gene TRBJ2-3; D is perhaps TRBD1 (6 bases). Trimming stripped 2 bases from V and 2 bases from J, with 13 bases between. Germline V CDR1 and CDR2: KGHDR, SFDVKD. The CDR3 consists of 16 residues.

V usage is TRBV28 and J usage is TRBJ2-7; 8 bases fit TRBD1. From germline, CDR1 is MDHEN and CDR2 SYDVKM. The length of the CDR3 is 15 residues. J gave up 7 bases and V 6 bases, and 14 bases lay outside the gene matches. DNA of the CDR3: TGTGCCAGCAGGAGGGGGGTGGGACAGGTTGAAGAGCAGTACTTC. Translating it yields CASRRGVGQVEEQYF.

The chain recombines TRBV7-2 with TRBJ2-3; possible D gene TRBD2, 6 bases. Germline assignment: CDR1 SGHTA and CDR2 FQGNSA. The CDR3 covers 17 residues. V dropped 8 bases and J dropped 3 bases, with 24 bases sitting between them. This chain's CDR3 is CASARMRGGELTDTQYF. The CDR3, as DNA: TGTGCCAGCGCCCGTATGCGCGGCGGGGAGTTGACAGATACGCAGTATTTT.

This clonotype occurred a few times. The chain employs TRBV14 and TRBJ2-1; a weak D match, TRBD2 (6 bases). V shed 4 bases and J shed 4 bases, with 11 bases lying between them. Germline V gives CDR1 SGHDN, CDR2 FVKESK. CDR3 length equals 14 residues. CDR3 amino acids: CASSLLGGYNEQFF. In DNA, the CDR3 is TGTGCCAGCAGCCTGCTGGGGGGTTACAATGAGCAGTTCTTC.

The chain joins TRBV12-3 or TRBV12-4 to TRBJ2-5, with 7 bases matching TRBD1. J lost 4 bases, V lost 7 bases, and 12 bases had no gene match. The CDR3 has 15 amino acids. CDR3 bases: TGTGCCAGCACCTTGACAGGGCTAACTGGAGAGACCCAGTACTTC. This encodes CASTLTGLTGETQYF.

The chain carries TRBV20-1 and TRBJ2-1; 13 bases align to TRBD2. Per the germline V gene, CDR1 is DFQATT and CDR2 is SNEGSKA (reference sequence). Trimming cost V 8 bases and J 3 bases; bases outside gene matches: 7. The CDR3 is made up of 15 amino acids. As DNA, the CDR3 is TGCAGTCAGGGACTAGCGGGGAAAAACTACAATGAGCAGTTCTTC. This codes for CSQGLAGKNYNEQFF.

The sample holds a few counts of this clonotype. The V call is TRBV7-9, the J call TRBJ1-1; D gene ambiguous. The CDR3 consists of 13 residues. Deletions cut 6 bases from V and 6 bases from J, with 14 bases between. Germline CDR1 SEHNR, CDR2 FQNEAQ (reference sequence). CDR3 protein: CASSPVLVSEAFF. The CDR3 coding sequence is TGTGCCAGCAGTCCCGTCCTGGTCTCTGAAGCTTTCTTT. The complete variable domain, with remaining parts taken from reference TRBV7-9 and TRBJ1-1, reads DTGVSQNPRHKITKRGQNVTFRCDPISEHNRLYWYRQTLGQGPEFLTYFQNEAQLEKSRLLSDRFSAERPKGSFSTLEIQRTEQGDSAMYLCASSPVLVSEAFFGQGTRLTVV.